Listed below are T cell receptor beta chains from one sample, sequenced in a study of T-cell memory formation after mild COVID-19. TCRdb re-derived calls from the 5' RACE reads in MiXCR, one entry per CDR3 protein. The data show about 350,000 distinct CDR3 sequences, roughly an eighth seen once. Source material: PBMCs or a T cell subset sorted from them (not recorded which). Receptors originate from a man younger than 35 who had mild COVID-19 (a few samples of this study predate the infection). Cell type and time point are not known. The CDR3 runs from the conserved cysteine through the conserved F or W. The listing skips clone size in some rows; elsewhere it reads once, few, many or a size class.

TRBJ2-7 TRBV15 13 few CATSAGRGYEQYF
TRBJ1-1 TRBV6-6 14 - CASSYDDRNTEAFF
TRBJ2-4 TRBV6-2/TRBV6-3 21 - CASSYSGTGTVWWVAKNIQYF
TRBJ1-6 TRBV5-1 15 few CASRRRDIRDSPLHF
TRBJ2-1 TRBV7-9 17 many CASTIQSTGFAHNEQFF
TRBJ1-6 TRBV7-9 14 - CASSPDREKSPLHF
TRBJ2-4 TRBV7-9 16 - CASSLPSTLAKNIQYF
TRBJ2-7 TRBV12-3/TRBV12-4 14 few CASSLGLGVGEQYF
TRBJ1-1 TRBV5-6 15 few CASSLDPKGRNEAFF
TRBJ2-7 TRBV2 13 - CASSGADRYEQYF
TRBJ2-1 TRBV21-1 19 - CASSLRGEGSSGHYNEQFF
TRBJ1-2 TRBV6-5 12 - CASSYWGNGYTF
TRBJ2-1 TRBV11-1 16 - CASSLDGGGSYNGQFF
TRBJ1-5 TRBV4-3 15 - CASSQEIWEGQPQHF
TRBJ1-5 TRBV10-1 16 many CASNSRPPEGNQPQHF
TRBJ2-2 TRBV19 17 - CASSPYQRGDGTGELFF
TRBJ2-5 TRBV12-3/TRBV12-4 13 - CASRWKGKETQYF
TRBJ1-6 TRBV4-2 12 few CASSQENSPLHF
TRBJ1-4 TRBV5-1 16 many CASSLGRASANEKLFF
TRBJ1-2 TRBV29-1 11 - CSVGHNYGYTF
TRBJ2-3 TRBV12-3/TRBV12-4 14 - CASTWDGRTDTQYF
TRBJ1-5 TRBV6-2/TRBV6-3 11 - CASPSGQPQHF
TRBJ1-5 TRBV6-6 14 - CASMERRGNQPQHF
TRBJ2-2 TRBV3-1 14 - CASSPRGIPGELFF
TRBJ2-6 TRBV28 16 few CASSFPVHSGANVLTF